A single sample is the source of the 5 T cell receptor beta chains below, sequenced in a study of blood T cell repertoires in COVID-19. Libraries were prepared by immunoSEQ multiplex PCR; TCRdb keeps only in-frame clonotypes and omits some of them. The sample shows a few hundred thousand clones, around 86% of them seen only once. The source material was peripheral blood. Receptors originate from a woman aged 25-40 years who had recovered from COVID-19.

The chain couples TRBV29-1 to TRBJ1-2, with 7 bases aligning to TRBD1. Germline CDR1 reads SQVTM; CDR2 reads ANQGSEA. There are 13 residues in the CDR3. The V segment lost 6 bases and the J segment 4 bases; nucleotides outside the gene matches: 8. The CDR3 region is CSVEEGAPYGYTF. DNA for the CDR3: TGCAGCGTCGAGGAGGGGGCCCCCTATGGCTACACCTTC. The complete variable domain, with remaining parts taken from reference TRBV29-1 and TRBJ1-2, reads SAVISQKPSRDICQRGTSLTIQCQVDSQVTMMFWYRQQPGQSLTLIATANQGSEATYESGFVIDKFPISRPNLTFSTLTVSNMSPEDSSIYLCSVEEGAPYGYTFGSGTRLTVV.

The DNA of the CDR3 is TGTGCCAGCGGGGGGGCTTTGGTTAATTCACCCCTCCACTTT. Translating it yields CASGGALVNSPLHF. The gene calls are TRBV2 and TRBJ1-6, with D maybe TRBD1 (6 bases). This CDR3 is built from 14 residues. Germline lookup yields CDR1 SNHLY and CDR2 FYNNEI. V was clipped by 8 bases and J by 6 bases, with 14 bases between them.

CDR3 loop: CASSQGGTNEKLFF. The CDR3 DNA sequence: TGTGCCAGCAGCCAGGGAGGCACTAATGAAAAACTGTTTTTT. The V gene is TRBV28, the J gene TRBJ1-4; weak D call: TRBD1 (5 bases). Germline CDR1 and CDR2: MDHEN and SYDVKM. The V end was cut by 6 bases, the J end by 2 bases, with 10 bases between. The CDR3 is made up of 14 amino acids.

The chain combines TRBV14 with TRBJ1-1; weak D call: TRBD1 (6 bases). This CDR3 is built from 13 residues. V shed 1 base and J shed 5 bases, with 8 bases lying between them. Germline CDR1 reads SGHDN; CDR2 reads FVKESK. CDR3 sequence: CASSQARGTEAFF. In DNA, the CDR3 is TGTGCCAGCAGCCAAGCTAGGGGGACTGAAGCTTTCTTT.

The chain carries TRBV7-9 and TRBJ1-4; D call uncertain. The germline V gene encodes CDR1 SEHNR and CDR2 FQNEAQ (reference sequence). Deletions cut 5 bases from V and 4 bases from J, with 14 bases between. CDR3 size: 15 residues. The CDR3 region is CASSPPVVFNEKLFF. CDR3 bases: TGTGCCAGCAGCCCCCCGGTGGTTTTTAATGAAAAACTGTTTTTT.